The 12 T cell receptor beta chains below were found in one sample sequenced in a study of cytomegalovirus exposure and HLA in healthy donors (dated by TCRdb to about 2017). Library method: the immunoSEQ multiplex PCR assay. A mixture of 60 forward primers for TCR Vbeta segments and 13 reverse primers for TCR Jbeta segments was used in the multiplex PCR. TCRdb took over this immuneACCESS table, retaining in-frame rearrangements with V and J assigned. Such tables are incomplete; in checked studies, under half of the missing clones stem from an unresolved V gene, and the remainder is unexplained. This sample gives approximately 140,000 clones in total; less than 85% of them show up just once. The ten largest clones add up to around 6.5% of the sample. The sequenced sample was PBMCs. Receptors were obtained from a man between 45 and 60 years old in good health and CMV-seropositive.

A note on this clone: Different DNA sequences within this sample yield the same CDR3. V gene TRBV29-1 combines with J gene TRBJ2-1; 12 bases are shared with TRBD2. Trimming cost V 1 base and J 4 bases; bases outside gene matches: 2. The germline V gene encodes CDR1 SQVTM and CDR2 ANQGSEA. The length of the CDR3 is 15 residues. The chain's CDR3 is CSVEGGTSGYNEQFF. The CDR3 DNA reads TGCAGCGTTGAAGGTGGGACTAGCGGGTACAATGAGCAGTTCTTC.

V usage is TRBV30 and J usage is TRBJ1-2, with 8 positions matching TRBD1. CDR1 is GTSNPN and CDR2 is SVGIG in the germline V gene (reference sequence). The J segment lost 2 bases and the V segment lost 5 bases, leaving 1 base of the junction unmatched. The length of the CDR3 is 12 residues. CDR3 sequence: CAWGQGNYGYTF. The CDR3 DNA is TGTGCCTGGGGACAGGGCAACTATGGCTACACCTTC.

The chain employs TRBV28 and TRBJ1-2; D perhaps matches TRBD1 (5 bases). Trimming left V 8 bases short and J 8 bases short, with 18 bases between. The CDR3 runs 13 residues. Germline CDR1 MDHEN, CDR2 SYDVKM. The CDR3 DNA reads as TGTGCCAGCCTTGTCGGGGGACGACGGGGCTACACCTTC. Amino acid sequence: CASLVGGRRGYTF.

V usage is TRBV11-2 and J usage is TRBJ2-5; D possibly corresponds to TRBD1 (5 bases). The germline V gene encodes CDR1 SGHAT and CDR2 FQNNGV. The CDR3 loop spans 16 amino acids. V was pared by 2 bases and J by 5 bases, with 18 bases between. The CDR3 is CASSLRGTQGRETQYF. As DNA, the CDR3 is TGTGCCAGCAGCTTACGTGGCACGCAGGGTAGGGAGACCCAGTACTTC.

This chain links TRBV30 with TRBJ1-6; 7 bases fit TRBD1. CDR1 is GTSNPN, CDR2 SVGIG, per germline (reference sequence). The CDR3 has 16 amino acids. The trim removed 3 bases at V and 2 bases at J, leaving 7 bases unmatched. As DNA, the CDR3 is TGTGCCTGGAGGGGACAGCGGGGGGCCTATAATTCACCCCTCCACTTT. It translates to CAWRGQRGAYNSPLHF.

The J gene is TRBJ2-5, the V gene TRBV5-6; D ambiguous. The CDR3 spans 12 residues. Per the germline V gene, CDR1 is SGHDT and CDR2 is YYEEEE. V lost 3 bases and J lost 7, with 10 bases in between. The CDR3 DNA is TGTGCCAGCAGCTCCCCTCTCGGGACCCAGTACTTC. It codes for CASSSPLGTQYF.

This chain links TRBV18 with TRBJ2-7; D gene uncertain. Between the trimmed V and J ends, which lost 2 bases and 2 bases, there was a span of 10 bases. CDR3 length equals 14 residues. CDR1 is KGHSH and CDR2 is LQKENI in the germline V gene. The CDR3 reads CASSPLQDAYEQYF. As DNA, the CDR3 is TGTGCCAGCTCACCATTGCAGGATGCCTACGAGCAGTACTTC.

The CDR3 sequence: CASSLESTGGTEAFF. The DNA for the CDR3 is TGTGCCAGCAGCTTAGAGTCAACAGGGGGGACTGAAGCTTTCTTT. This chain joins TRBV7-9 and TRBJ1-1, with 8 bases that match TRBD1. There are 15 residues in the CDR3. Germline CDR1 SEHNR, CDR2 FQNEAQ (reference sequence). Trimming cost V 1 base and J 5 bases; bases outside gene matches: 6.

This chain joins TRBV2 and TRBJ1-5; TRBD1 matches 10 bases. Trimming cost V 11 bases and J 10 bases; bases outside gene matches: 11. Germline CDR1 reads SNHLY; CDR2 reads FYNNEI. The CDR3 runs to 13 residues. DNA for the CDR3: TGTGCCGGCGGGGGGACAGGGGTCACACCCCAGCATTTT. This encodes CAGGGTGVTPQHF.

V usage is TRBV5-1 and J usage is TRBJ2-1; TRBD2 matches at 9 bases. J lost 2 bases, V lost 3 bases, and 6 bases had no gene match. The CDR3 sequence is 16 residues long. Looked up from germline, CDR1 is SGHRS and CDR2 is YFSETQ. This CDR3 reads CASSSLAGATYNEQFF. The CDR3 DNA is TGCGCCAGCAGCTCTTTAGCGGGAGCGACCTACAATGAGCAGTTCTTC.

On this clone: Other DNA sequences within the sample encode an identical CDR3. This chain connects TRBV27 to TRBJ1-2; 9 bases map to TRBD1. The V gene end was trimmed by 0 bases and the J gene end by 4 bases; junction bases not matched to a gene: 0. The CDR3 covers 14 residues. Germline V CDR1 and CDR2: MNHEY, SMNVEV (reference sequence). The chain's CDR3 is CASSLSGQGYGYTF. The DNA of the CDR3 is TGTGCCAGCAGTTTATCGGGACAGGGCTATGGCTACACCTTC.

V is TRBV19 and J is TRBJ2-1; D is unclear. The CDR3 has 13 residues. V lost 6 bases, J lost 0 bases, and 6 bases lay in between. Germline CDR1 and CDR2: LNHDA and SQIVND (reference sequence). The CDR3 here is CASRASSYNEQFF. The CDR3 bases are TGTGCCAGTAGGGCAAGCTCCTACAATGAGCAGTTCTTC.